This entry lists 28 T cell receptor beta chains sequenced from one sample in a study of T cells in Graves' hyperthyroidism and ophthalmopathy. Amplified regions were TCR beta CDR3 sequences from RNA transcripts. A first-round RT-PCR of the TCR CDR3 used the HTBI primer set. TCRdb reprocessed the multiplex PCR reads via MiXCR and lists one record per CDR3 protein. The sample has 300,000 or so distinct CDR3 sequences, roughly a fifth seen once. The specimen sequenced was blood. The receptors derive from a woman in her fifties or sixties with Graves' hyperthyroidism.

This clonotype was seen many times. The chain is built from TRBV27 and TRBJ1-2, with D perhaps TRBD1 (5 bases). The ends were cut back, 3 bases at V and 8 bases at J, with 16 bases in the middle. Germline V gene data show CDR1 as MNHEY and CDR2 as SMNVEV (reference sequence). This CDR3 contains 14 residues. The CDR3 sequence: CASSFRDLIGGYTF. CDR3 DNA sequence: TGTGCCAGCAGTTTCCGGGACCTTATCGGAGGCTACACCTTC.

A few counts support this clonotype. This chain uses TRBV29-1 with TRBJ2-7, with D unresolved. Trimming pared 1 base from V and 0 bases from J, leaving 16 bases between. CDR1 SQVTM and CDR2 ANQGSEA come from the germline V gene. The CDR3 sequence is 16 residues long. In nucleotides, the CDR3 is TGCAGCGTTGAAGGCTTAAGGGAAAGAAGCTCCTACGAGCAGTACTTC. Translated, it gives CSVEGLRERSSYEQYF.

This clonotype was detected many times. The chain carries TRBV14 and TRBJ2-7; 8 positions match TRBD1. The CDR3 consists of 15 residues. The J segment lost 4 bases and the V segment lost 1 base, leaving 6 bases of the junction unmatched. Germline values: CDR1 SGHDN, CDR2 FVKESK. The CDR3 here is CASSQVDRGFYEQYF. The CDR3 DNA follows: TGTGCCAGCAGCCAAGTAGACAGGGGTTTTTACGAGCAGTACTTC.

This clonotype appeared many times. This chain uses TRBV5-1 with TRBJ1-6, with 7 bases identical to TRBD1. CDR1 is SGHRS and CDR2 is YFSETQ in the germline V gene. The CDR3 extends over 15 amino acids. Losses at the gene ends were 0 bases for V and 9 bases for J; bases not matched to a gene: 6. Written as DNA, the CDR3 is TGCGCCAGCAGCTTGGTGGGGGACAGATTTTCACCCCTCCACTTT. It translates to CASSLVGDRFSPLHF.

This clonotype turned up a few times. The V call is TRBV6-2 or TRBV6-3, the J call TRBJ1-1; D call uncertain. Germline lookup yields CDR1 MNHEY and CDR2 SVGEGT. The CDR3 runs to 16 residues. V was shortened by 0 bases and J by 7 bases, with 18 bases between the two germline ends. The CDR3 region is CASSYSATTGSIEAFF. In DNA, the CDR3 is TGTGCCAGCAGTTACTCTGCCACTACCGGATCGATTGAAGCTTTCTTT.

The rearrangement links TRBV11-1 to TRBJ2-6; TRBD2 might be the D (5 bases). The V gene lost 5 bases and the J gene lost 2 bases, with 13 bases spanning the gap. The germline gives CDR1 SGHAT, CDR2 FQDESV (reference sequence). CDR3 length equals 16 residues. The CDR3 region has the DNA TGTGCCAGCAGCAATAGGGAGTCGGCTGGGGCCAACGTCCTGACTTTC. Amino acids: CASSNRESAGANVLTF.

Ten or more counts support this clonotype. This chain links TRBV5-1 with TRBJ2-7, with 14 bases matching TRBD2. CDR3 length: 13 residues. The V gene's germline CDR1 is SGHRS and CDR2 YFSETQ. Trimming at V came to 6 bases and at J to 6 bases, leaving 2 bases not matched to a gene. CDR3 region: CASTGLAGGEQYF. CDR3 coding DNA: TGCGCCAGCACCGGACTAGCGGGGGGCGAGCAGTACTTC.

This clonotype has more than one count but fewer than ten. The genes are TRBV7-6 and TRBJ2-1; 13 bases agree with TRBD2. The CDR3 extends over 21 amino acids. Germline CDR1 reads SGHVS; CDR2 reads FNYEAQ. The trim removed 6 bases at V and 0 bases at J, leaving 17 bases unmatched. Here the CDR3 DNA reads TGTGCCAGCAGGGTGACTAGCGGGAGGCCCAGCATAGCACCCTCCTACAATGAGCAGTTCTTC. Encoded protein: CASRVTSGRPSIAPSYNEQFF.

A few counts support this clonotype. The genes are TRBV19 and TRBJ1-5; D remains unclear. CDR1 is LNHDA, CDR2 SQIVND, per germline (reference sequence). This CDR3 region has 15 residues. Trimming took 3 bases from V and 8 from J, leaving 17 bases between them. CDR3 region: CASSIPRTVMEPQHF. The CDR3 nucleotides are TGTGCCAGTAGTATCCCAAGGACGGTTATGGAGCCCCAGCATTTT.

In this sample, this clonotype turned up many times. The rearrangement joins TRBV28 to TRBJ2-3; unclear D gene. The CDR3 sequence is 14 residues long. Trimming stripped 2 bases from V and 0 bases from J, with 6 bases between. Germline V gene lookup returns CDR1 MDHEN and CDR2 SYDVKM. CDR3 bases: TGTGCCAGCAGTTTACAGTCTAGCACAGATACGCAGTATTTT. Translating gives CASSLQSSTDTQYF.

The gene calls are TRBV20-1 and TRBJ1-4; D unresolved. The V and J ends lost 0 bases and 8 bases respectively, with 19 bases between them. CDR3 length: 16 amino acids. The germline gives CDR1 DFQATT, CDR2 SNEGSKA (reference sequence). CDR3 region: CSARDGFSGSREKLFF. The CDR3 region has the DNA TGCAGTGCTAGAGATGGTTTTTCGGGGTCTCGGGAAAAACTGTTTTTT.

This clonotype was counted a few times. The rearrangement links TRBV7-9 to TRBJ1-4; perhaps TRBD1 as D (5 bases). Per the germline V gene, CDR1 is SEHNR and CDR2 is FQNEAQ (reference sequence). The CDR3 is 16 residues long. V was cut by 1 base and J by 7 bases, with 16 bases left in between. CDR3 sequence: CASSLEPAGMAEKLFF. The CDR3 DNA follows: TGTGCCAGCAGCTTAGAACCAGCAGGGATGGCTGAAAAACTGTTTTTT.

This chain uses TRBV30 with TRBJ2-7; D gene uncertain. CDR3 length equals 14 residues. Per the germline V gene, CDR1 is GTSNPN and CDR2 is SVGIG (reference sequence). Trimming pared 0 bases from V and 0 bases from J, leaving 9 bases between. DNA of the CDR3: TGTGCCTGGAGTGTGTCTGGATCCTCCTACGAGCAGTACTTC. Protein product: CAWSVSGSSYEQYF.

The chain links TRBV20-1 to TRBJ2-1, with TRBD2 matching over 10 bases. There are 17 residues in the CDR3. The junction had 15 bases not matched to a gene; V was cut back by 6 bases and J by 4 bases. Germline V lookup: CDR1 DFQATT, CDR2 SNEGSKA (reference sequence). The CDR3, as DNA: TGCAGTGCCAGCAGCACCCCCGGGACTAGCGAATACAATGAGCAGTTCTTC. Translated: CSASSTPGTSEYNEQFF.

CDR3 DNA: TGTGCCAGCAGTTACTACGAGGGAGGGTCCTACGAGCAGTACTTC. Amino acid sequence: CASSYYEGGSYEQYF. The chain combines TRBV6-5 with TRBJ2-7, with 7 positions matching TRBD2. CDR1 MNHEY and CDR2 SVGAGI come from the germline V gene. CDR3 length: 15 amino acids. Unmatched junction bases numbered 4, after V lost 1 base and J lost 1 base.

Many counts were recorded for this clonotype. The CDR3 here is CASSSLDRTGSYEQYF. CDR3 bases: TGTGCCAGCAGCTCTCTCGACAGGACAGGGAGCTACGAGCAGTACTTC. The V gene is TRBV12-3 or TRBV12-4, the J gene TRBJ2-7; 8 nucleotides match TRBD1. The CDR3 has 16 amino acids. The V segment lost 6 bases and the J segment 3 bases; nucleotides outside the gene matches: 13.

This clonotype was detected ten times or more. The chain links TRBV6-2 or TRBV6-3 to TRBJ1-1; unclear D gene. V was trimmed by 2 bases and J by 3 bases, leaving 10 bases between them. Germline V gives CDR1 MNHEY, CDR2 SVGEGT. The CDR3 length is 14 residues. Here the CDR3 DNA reads TGTGCCAGCAGTTACCGAGGGTGGGACACTGAAGCTTTCTTT. Translating gives CASSYRGWDTEAFF.

The chain joins TRBV6-5 to TRBJ2-7, with TRBD1 identical over 7 bases. J gave up 2 bases and V 2 bases, and 9 bases lay outside the gene matches. CDR3 length: 16 residues. Germline-derived CDR1 and CDR2 are MNHEY and SVGAGI. The CDR3 region is CASSYIRTGNTYEQYF. The DNA for the CDR3 is TGTGCCAGCAGTTACATTCGGACAGGAAACACCTACGAGCAGTACTTC.

V usage is TRBV28 and J usage is TRBJ1-4; TRBD1 might be the D (6 bases). Germline V gives CDR1 MDHEN, CDR2 SYDVKM. The CDR3 is 14 residues long. Trimming pared 6 bases from V and 3 bases from J, leaving 11 bases between. CDR3 sequence reads: CASRWGQANEKLFF. The CDR3 region has the DNA TGTGCCAGCAGATGGGGGCAGGCTAATGAAAAACTGTTTTTT.

J is TRBJ2-5 and V is TRBV6-5; TRBD2 matches at 13 bases. The CDR3 has 15 residues. The J segment lost 1 base and the V segment lost 4 bases, leaving 0 bases of the junction unmatched. Germline loops: CDR1 MNHEY, CDR2 SVGAGI. The CDR3 reads CASSWTSGGQETQYF. The CDR3 DNA sequence: TGTGCCAGCAGTTGGACTAGCGGGGGCCAAGAGACCCAGTACTTC.

V gene TRBV20-1 combines with J gene TRBJ2-2; 13 nucleotides match TRBD2. Germline V gene lookup returns CDR1 DFQATT and CDR2 SNEGSKA (reference sequence). The CDR3 sequence is 16 residues long. The CDR3 nucleotides read TGCACTGCGGCGGGACTAGCGGGATCAGGAACCGGGGAGCTGTTTTTT. Protein sequence: CTAAGLAGSGTGELFF.

This clonotype was observed at least ten times. The J gene is TRBJ2-3, the V gene TRBV10-1; TRBD2 might be the D (5 bases). The CDR3 runs to 16 residues. V was clipped by 3 bases and J by 2 bases, with 15 bases between them. Germline CDR1 is WNHNN and CDR2 is SYGVQD (reference sequence). CDR3 protein: CASSESGRRPTDTQYF. The CDR3 nucleotides read TGCGCCAGCAGTGAATCGGGAAGACGCCCCACAGATACGCAGTATTTT.

This clonotype occurred a few times. V usage is TRBV10-1 and J usage is TRBJ2-2, with TRBD1 identical over 7 bases. The V segment lost 2 bases and the J segment 4 bases; nucleotides outside the gene matches: 4. CDR3 length equals 15 residues. Germline assignment: CDR1 WNHNN and CDR2 SYGVQD (reference sequence). CDR3 coding DNA: TGCGCCAGCAGTGAGGCAGGGGGTACCACCGGGGAGCTGTTTTTT. Translating it yields CASSEAGGTTGELFF.

This clonotype was found many times. The chain combines TRBV5-1 with TRBJ2-4; 12 positions match TRBD2. Germline-derived CDR1 and CDR2 are SGHRS and YFSETQ. The CDR3 sequence is 17 residues long. Losses at the gene ends were 0 bases for V and 1 base for J; bases not matched to a gene: 2. As DNA, the CDR3 is TGCGCCAGCAGCTTGGGCCTAGCGGGAGGGGCCAAAAACATTCAGTACTTC. Translation: CASSLGLAGGAKNIQYF.

The table lists this clonotype with a few counts. This chain joins TRBV5-1 and TRBJ2-2; the match to TRBD1 covers 7 bases. The CDR3 loop spans 14 amino acids. The V gene's germline CDR1 is SGHRS and CDR2 YFSETQ. V was clipped by 6 bases and J by 7 bases; unmatched bases: 9. The CDR3 loop is CASTLRGNSGELFF. In nucleotides, the CDR3 is TGCGCCAGCACCCTCAGGGGGAATAGCGGGGAGCTGTTTTTT.

The chain joins TRBV7-2 to TRBJ2-7; D is perhaps TRBD2 (6 bases). The germline gives CDR1 SGHTA, CDR2 FQGNSA. This CDR3 region has 15 residues. V was cut by 1 base and J by 7 bases, with 17 bases left in between. CDR3 region: CASSLVSTTGGEQYF. The DNA of the CDR3 is TGTGCCAGCAGCTTAGTTTCTACGACTGGGGGGGAGCAGTACTTC.

Regarding this clonotype: A single base separates this from a much larger clone, so it may be a read error. The chain has TRBV5-5 and TRBJ2-5; D gene unclear. Germline V CDR1 and CDR2: SGHKS, YYEKEE (reference sequence). The CDR3 is 12 amino acids. V was clipped by 4 bases and J by 5 bases, with 9 bases between them. CDR3 DNA sequence: TGTGCCAGCAGCCGGTCTGGGGAGACCCAGTACTTC. Protein product: CASSRSGETQYF.

A word on this clonotype: One base away lies a much larger clone, so this may be a sequencing read error. The gene calls are TRBV12-3 or TRBV12-4 and TRBJ1-1; perhaps TRBD1 as D (5 bases). The V end lost 3 bases, the J end lost 8 bases, and 19 bases lay between the germline ends. The CDR3 contains 15 residues. The CDR3 sequence: CASSFRASGFQEAFF. Here the CDR3 DNA reads TGTGCCAGCAGTTTTAGGGCATCAGGGTTCCAGGAAGCTTTCTTT.